This T cell receptor beta chain stems from a study of shared clonotypes between healthy human individuals. The length of the CDR3 is 14 residues. Germline V lookup: CDR1 SSHAT, CDR2 FNYEAQ (reference sequence). TCRdb keeps only in-frame clones here, not all; method: immunoSEQ multiplex PCR. Among some 2,400,000 clones listed, 90% to 97% were seen once. Concerning this clone itself: A junction boundary mismatches the germline segment, possibly from a read error.

The sample taken for sequencing was naive CD4+ T cells sorted from blood. Subset given: CD45RA+ positively selected. The rearrangement joins TRBV7-7 to TRBJ2-3; no definite D call. The origin of this receptor is a man younger than 35 in good health. The CDR3 reads CASSLASTGDTQYF. DNA of the CDR3: TGTGCTAGCAGCTTAGCCAGTACCGGGGATACGCAGTATTTT.